The 21 T cell receptor beta chains below all came from one sample that was sequenced in a study of shared clonotypes between healthy human individuals. Repertoires were generated with immunoSEQ multiplex PCR, while TCRdb's copy carries only in-frame clones and drops some. The table shows 750,000 to 1,000,000 clones, with nearly 95% occurring only once. Naivety among CD8 cells was defined by CD45RO negativity and positive CCR7 selection, thereby excluding terminally differentiated effector memory CD45RA+ cells. The sample comprised naive CD8+ T cells sorted from blood. Receptors were obtained from a man aged 30 to 45 in good health.

The V and J genes are TRBV25-1 and TRBJ1-2; perhaps TRBD1 as D (5 bases). V was pared by 9 bases and J by 7 bases, with 12 bases between. The CDR3 length is 11 residues. Per the germline V gene, CDR1 is MGHDK and CDR2 is SYGVNS. As DNA, the CDR3 is TGTGCCAGTAACACAGGATCTGGCTACACCTTC. Translation gives CASNTGSGYTF.

The chain is built from TRBV29-1 and TRBJ2-7; D perhaps matches TRBD2 (6 bases). This CDR3 spans 13 amino acids. Germline assignment: CDR1 SQVTM and CDR2 ANQGSEA. V was clipped by 5 bases and J by 1 base, with 12 bases between them. The CDR3 spells CSVYQGTSYEQYF. The CDR3 DNA reads TGCAGCGTTTACCAAGGGACTTCCTACGAGCAGTACTTC.

The rearrangement links TRBV7-9 to TRBJ1-4; D ambiguous. This CDR3 is built from 13 residues. With 5 bases removed from V and 8 bases from J, the gap between germline ends came to 12 bases. Germline V gene data show CDR1 as SEHNR and CDR2 as FQNEAQ (reference sequence). Here the CDR3 DNA reads TGTGCCAGCAGCCCCATTGGACTCGAAAAACTGTTTTTT. It yields the protein CASSPIGLEKLFF.

The chain employs TRBV7-9 and TRBJ2-7, with 11 bases fitting TRBD1. The CDR3 consists of 15 residues. Trimming removed 7 bases from V and 2 bases from J; junction bases left unmatched: 7. Germline CDR1 is SEHNR and CDR2 is FQNEAQ (reference sequence). CDR3: CASNQPGQGAYEQYF. The DNA of the CDR3 is TGTGCCAGCAACCAGCCGGGACAGGGGGCCTACGAGCAGTACTTC.

The chain joins TRBV7-9 to TRBJ1-4, with unresolved D. V was pared by 4 bases and J by 6 bases, with 12 bases between. The V gene's germline CDR1 is SEHNR and CDR2 FQNEAQ (reference sequence). This CDR3 has 14 residues. CDR3 in amino acids: CASSSTSGDEKLFF. The CDR3 coding sequence is TGTGCCAGCAGCTCAACCTCCGGGGATGAAAAACTGTTTTTT.

The chain combines TRBV4-1 with TRBJ1-3; D call uncertain. The germline V gene encodes CDR1 MGHRA and CDR2 YSYEKL. V lost 1 base and J lost 4, with 14 bases in between. This CDR3 comprises 16 residues. The CDR3, as DNA: TGCGCCAGCAGCCAAGGGGTCAGACCTCGAGGAAACACCATATATTTT. Translating it yields CASSQGVRPRGNTIYF.

The chain has TRBV9 and TRBJ1-2; D gene ambiguous. Per the germline V gene, CDR1 is SGDLS and CDR2 is YYNGEE. The V gene lost 0 bases and the J gene lost 2 bases, with 5 bases spanning the gap. This CDR3 is built from 13 residues. The CDR3 sequence: CASSVVQNYGYTF. CDR3 nucleotide sequence: TGTGCCAGCAGCGTAGTGCAGAACTATGGCTACACCTTC. The full variable domain, its missing parts supplied by reference TRBV9 and TRBJ1-2, is DSGVTQTPKHLITATGQRVTLRCSPRSGDLSVYWYQQSLDQGLQFLIQYYNGEERAKGNILERFSAQQFPDLHSELNLSSLELGDSALYFCASSVVQNYGYTFGSGTRLTVV.

This chain joins TRBV4-1 and TRBJ2-7; TRBD2 aligns across 7 bases. CDR3 length: 15 amino acids. V lost 0 bases to trimming and J lost 2 bases; unmatched junction nucleotides: 4. From germline, CDR1 is MGHRA and CDR2 YSYEKL. The CDR3 sequence is CASSQETSYPYEQYF. CDR3 DNA: TGCGCCAGCAGCCAAGAGACTAGCTACCCCTACGAGCAGTACTTC.

About this clone itself: Other DNA sequences in this specimen translate into the identical CDR3. The chain uses TRBV10-3 and TRBJ2-7, with 7 bases aligning to TRBD1. Germline CDR1 is ENHRY and CDR2 is SYGVKD. After removal of 6 bases from V and 2 bases from J, the junction contained 4 bases not matched to a gene. The CDR3 length is 13 residues. The CDR3 protein is CAIRGDSTYEQYF. The DNA for the CDR3 is TGTGCCATCAGAGGGGACAGTACCTACGAGCAGTACTTC.

The rearrangement uses TRBV7-6 and TRBJ2-1; 9 bases agree with TRBD2. This CDR3 has 18 amino acids. J was trimmed by 3 bases and V by 5 bases; bases with no gene match: 14. Germline CDR1 reads SGHVS; CDR2 reads FNYEAQ. This CDR3 reads CASSRLSSGRVDYNEQFF. Written as DNA, the CDR3 is TGTGCCAGCAGCAGACTAAGTAGCGGGAGAGTGGACTACAATGAGCAGTTCTTC.

This sequence joins TRBV6-5 and TRBJ1-1; D is undetermined. Trimming cost V 0 bases and J 1 base, with 9 bases left between them. Germline assignment: CDR1 MNHEY and CDR2 SVGAGI. There are 15 residues in the CDR3. The CDR3: CASSYSSLGNTEAFF. The CDR3 coding sequence is TGTGCCAGCAGTTACTCGTCCTTAGGGAACACTGAAGCTTTCTTT.

This chain connects TRBV5-1 to TRBJ2-7; D is possibly TRBD1 (5 bases). V was cut by 6 bases and J by 6 bases, with 16 bases left in between. The CDR3 contains 13 residues. Germline V CDR1 and CDR2: SGHRS, YFSETQ. CDR3 sequence (DNA): TGCGCCAGCAAAACCCATGGGGCAACCGAGCAGTACTTC. It translates to CASKTHGATEQYF.

The V gene is TRBV9, the J gene TRBJ2-1; 9 bases match TRBD2. Losses at the gene ends were 2 bases for V and 2 bases for J; bases not matched to a gene: 2. Germline-derived CDR1 and CDR2 are SGDLS and YYNGEE. CDR3 length: 15 amino acids. This CDR3 reads CASSVSGSAYNEQFF. The CDR3 DNA reads TGTGCCAGCAGCGTTAGCGGGAGTGCCTACAATGAGCAGTTCTTC.

The chain uses TRBV6-6 and TRBJ2-5; the match to TRBD1 covers 7 bases. Germline V CDR1 and CDR2: MNHNY, SVGAGI (reference sequence). The V and J ends lost 6 bases and 4 bases, in that order; junction bases with no gene match: 11. This CDR3 has 15 residues. Here the CDR3 reads CASSGQAVVVETQYF. CDR3 nucleotides: TGTGCCAGCAGCGGACAGGCGGTGGTGGTAGAGACCCAGTACTTC.

This chain connects TRBV18 to TRBJ2-7, with a possible D match to TRBD2 (5 bases). The CDR3 is made up of 14 amino acids. V lost 4 bases and J 2 bases, leaving 12 bases between the germline ends. The germline V gene has CDR1 KGHSH and CDR2 LQKENI. CDR3 DNA: TGTGCCAGCTCACTAAGGACTTGGGCCTACGAGCAGTACTTC. It codes for CASSLRTWAYEQYF.

The chain carries TRBV5-1 and TRBJ2-2; a weak D match, TRBD1 (6 bases). Germline V gene lookup returns CDR1 SGHRS and CDR2 YFSETQ. Trimming shortened V by 4 bases and J by 6 bases, and 31 bases separated the two germline ends. This CDR3 contains 20 residues. Here the CDR3 DNA reads TGCGCCAGCAGCCCTATGCTAGACCCACAGGGACGTGTGATTGCCGGGGAGCTGTTTTTT. It encodes CASSPMLDPQGRVIAGELFF.

This chain connects TRBV7-9 to TRBJ2-3; no reliable D call. CDR3 length: 14 amino acids. Trimming pared 5 bases from V and 1 base from J, leaving 10 bases between. CDR1 and CDR2 (germline): SEHNR, FQNEAQ (reference sequence). The CDR3 nucleotides read TGTGCCAGCAGCCTACCGCAGGGCACAGATACGCAGTATTTT. As protein: CASSLPQGTDTQYF.

This chain connects TRBV7-3 to TRBJ2-1; 10 bases map to TRBD2. Trimming cost V 6 bases and J 9 bases; bases outside gene matches: 5. Germline CDR1 reads SGHTA; CDR2 reads FQGTGA. The CDR3 has 13 residues. The CDR3: CASSWTSGSEQFF. The CDR3 DNA is TGTGCCAGCAGTTGGACTAGCGGTAGTGAGCAGTTCTTC.

The chain recombines TRBV12-2 with TRBJ2-7; TRBD2 reflects the table's D call only, with no check against the DNA. TRBV12-2 is labeled a pseudogene. This CDR3 comprises 15 residues. The CDR3 DNA reads as TGTGCAAGTCGCCCCGGAGGACTCCAACCCTACGAGCAGTACTTC. Protein sequence: CASRPGGLQPYEQYF.

This rearrangement joins TRBV5-5 to TRBJ2-3; 9 bases align to TRBD2. Germline V lookup: CDR1 SGHKS, CDR2 YYEKEE (reference sequence). Trimming removed 0 bases from V and 1 base from J; junction bases left unmatched: 6. This CDR3 is built from 17 residues. The CDR3 sequence: CASSLAERLAGTDTQYF. CDR3 DNA: TGTGCCAGCAGCTTGGCGGAGAGACTAGCGGGCACAGATACGCAGTATTTT.

CDR3 bases: TGCGCCAGCAGCCACCCTGGGAGCCGGACTGAAGCTTTCTTT. This encodes CASSHPGSRTEAFF. This chain joins TRBV4-1 and TRBJ1-1; no clear D. CDR1 and CDR2 from the germline V gene are MGHRA and YSYEKL. Trimming stripped 3 bases from V and 5 bases from J, with 13 bases between. The CDR3 runs 14 residues.